This T cell receptor beta chain emerged from a study of a mutant IDH1 vaccine in newly diagnosed glioma. Overall study context: Commencement of vaccination occurred 4-6 weeks following radiotherapy alone, or concurrently with temozolomide cycles. Treated patients had a mean age of approximately 40 years and an approximately 62% male, 37.5% female split. Broader study findings: Shifts in the top peripheral T cell clonotypes seemed unrelated to pseudoprogression.

Time point in this sample: week 23, last vaccination. A single vaccine dose contained 300 ug of mutant IDH1 20-mer peptide, and topical imiquimod was used with it. This clone was seen a few times. Its matching antigen is unknown. Produced via immunoSEQ multiplex PCR; TCRdb's table is partial and in-frame only. Counted here are approximately 50,000 clones, 87% occurring once; the ten biggest clones make up about 1.4%. The CDR3 has 11 amino acids. The germline CDR1 and CDR2 sequences are LNHDA and SQIVND (reference sequence). V was cut by 10 bases and J by 8 bases, with 14 bases left in between. The origin of this receptor is a man in his forties or fifties with glioma. This material consisted of PBMCs, taken from a glioma patient whose treatment included an IDH1 peptide vaccine. J is TRBJ1-2 and V is TRBV19; no clear D. The CDR3: CAIPRGSGYTF. DNA of the CDR3: TGTGCCATCCCCCGGGGTTCGGGCTACACCTTC.